The rows below give T cell receptor beta chains drawn from one sample of a study of blood T cell repertoires in COVID-19. The table came from immunoSEQ multiplex PCR; TCRdb's copy has only in-frame clones and leaves some out. The data contain about 400,000 clones, roughly 90% of them singletons. Sequencing was performed on PBMCs or T cells enriched from blood (not recorded which). Source of these receptors: a woman between 40 and 50 years old with acute COVID-19. Each CDR3 is given with its conserved first and last residue. The D gene is left open where the match is weak. A clone size is listed for some rows: how often the clone was seen (once, few, many), or a class if it is expanded.

D,J,size,V,DNA,CDR3
TRBD1,TRBJ1-6,-,TRBV6-5,TGTGCCAGCAGCGGGACAGGGGCGAATTCACCCCTCCACTTT,CASSGTGANSPLHF
TRBD2,TRBJ2-1,-,TRBV7-2,TGTGCCAGCAGCTTAGCGGGGGGGTTCGATGAGCAGTTCTTC,CASSLAGGFDEQFF
-,TRBJ1-5,-,TRBV4-1,TGCGCCAGCAGCCTTAGCGGCAGGGAGGATGGTCAGCCCCAGCATTTT,CASSLSGREDGQPQHF
-,TRBJ1-5,-,TRBV9,TGTGCCAGCAGCGTTAGTATAAATCAGCCCCAGCATTTT,CASSVSINQPQHF
-,TRBJ1-5,-,TRBV11-2,TGTGCCAGCAGCTTAGCACAGAATCAGCCCCAGCATTTT,CASSLAQNQPQHF
-,TRBJ2-3,-,TRBV3-1/TRBV3-2,TGTGCCAGCAGCCAACTACGCACAGATACGCAGTATTTT,CASSQLRTDTQYF
-,TRBJ2-3,-,TRBV24-1,TGTGCCACCAGTGACACCGGGACACTCACAGATACGCAGTATTTT,CATSDTGTLTDTQYF
TRBD1,TRBJ2-2,once,TRBV18,TGTGCCAGCTCACCCCAGACAGGGTCATTGGTCACCGGGGAGCTGTTTTTT,CASSPQTGSLVTGELFF
-,TRBJ1-4,-,TRBV6-1,TGTGCCAGCAGTGAAGCGCTTCTTGGGGCAGCGGAAAAACTGTTTTTT,CASSEALLGAAEKLFF
TRBD1,TRBJ2-1,few,TRBV5-4,TGTGCCAGCAGCGTAACAGGGGGTGAGCAGTTCTTC,CASSVTGGEQFF
TRBD1,TRBJ1-6,-,TRBV6-5,TGTGCCAGCAACAGAGGACAGGGAGGTTCACCCCTCCACTTT,CASNRGQGGSPLHF
TRBD1,TRBJ1-4,few,TRBV2,TGTGCCAGCAGGCCTAGAACAGGGGGAGGGGAAAAACTGTTTTTT,CASRPRTGGGEKLFF
-,TRBJ1-5,-,TRBV19,TGTGCCAGTAGTAACCCAGACAGAGAAGATCAGCCCCAGCATTTT,CASSNPDREDQPQHF
-,TRBJ2-7,-,TRBV19,TGTGCCAGTAGTATTCAGGGATTTTCCTACGAGCAGTACTTC,CASSIQGFSYEQYF
TRBD1,TRBJ2-1,-,TRBV2,TGTGCCAGCAGTGAAGTGTCGCAGGGGGCTAATGAGCAGTTCTTC,CASSEVSQGANEQFF
TRBD1,TRBJ2-1,-,TRBV10-3,TGTGCCATCAGATCACTAGACAGGGAAGACAATGAGCAGTTCTTC,CAIRSLDREDNEQFF
-,TRBJ2-7,few,TRBV12-3/TRBV12-4,TGTGCCAGCAGTGCGGACTACTCCTACGAGCAGTACTTC,CASSADYSYEQYF
-,TRBJ2-4,-,TRBV30,TGTGCCTGGGGGGAGCAAAGGGGGTTTGAAAACATTCAGTACTTC,CAWGEQRGFENIQYF
TRBD2,TRBJ2-1,-,TRBV11-2,TGTGCCAGCAGCGTCACTAGCGGGGGGGCTGATGAGCAGTTCTTC,CASSVTSGGADEQFF
TRBD2,TRBJ2-5,-,TRBV12-5,TGTGCTAGTGGTTCGGGACTAGCGGGGCACCAAGAGACCCAGTACTTC,CASGSGLAGHQETQYF